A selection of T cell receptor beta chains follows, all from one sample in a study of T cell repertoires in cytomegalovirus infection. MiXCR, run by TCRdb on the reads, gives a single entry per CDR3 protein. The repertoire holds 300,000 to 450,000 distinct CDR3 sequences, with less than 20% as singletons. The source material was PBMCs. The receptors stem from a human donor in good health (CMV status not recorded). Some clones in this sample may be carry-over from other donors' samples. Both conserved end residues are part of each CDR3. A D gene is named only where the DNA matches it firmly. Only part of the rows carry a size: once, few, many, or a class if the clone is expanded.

CDR3 DNA: TGTGCCAGTAGTGCTTCATCCACCCTGCCCCAGCATTTT; CDR3 protein: CASSASSTLPQHF; CDR3 length: 13; J gene: TRBJ1-5; D gene: .; clone size: few; V gene: TRBV19
CDR3 DNA: TGTGCCACCAGCACTTATGGGCAGTCCCAAGAGACCCAGTACTTC; CDR3 protein: CATSTYGQSQETQYF; CDR3 length: 15; J gene: TRBJ2-5; D gene: .; clone size: few; V gene: TRBV15
CDR3 DNA: TGTGCCAGTAGTCCCCGGGGGGACGGTGCTCAGCCCCAGCATTTT; CDR3 protein: CASSPRGDGAQPQHF; CDR3 length: 15; J gene: TRBJ1-5; D gene: .; clone size: few; V gene: TRBV19
CDR3 DNA: TGTGCCAGTAGTATCCCAGGGGGGCCTGGCAATCAGCCCCAGCATTTT; CDR3 protein: CASSIPGGPGNQPQHF; CDR3 length: 16; J gene: TRBJ1-5; D gene: TRBD1; clone size: few; V gene: TRBV19
CDR3 DNA: TGTGCCAGCAGCTCCCCCCGGGACAGCTCCTACAATGAGCAGTTCTTC; CDR3 protein: CASSSPRDSSYNEQFF; CDR3 length: 16; J gene: TRBJ2-1; D gene: TRBD1; clone size: few; V gene: TRBV7-9
CDR3 DNA: TGTGCCATCAGTGTTTACAAGCCAGCCCCAGAAACTTCGAACACCGGGGAGCTGTTTTTT; CDR3 protein: CAISVYKPAPETSNTGELFF; CDR3 length: 20; J gene: TRBJ2-2; D gene: .; clone size: few; V gene: TRBV10-3
CDR3 DNA: TGTGCCAGCAGGGCCATGGGCGGGGGAAACACCGGGGAGCTGTTTTTT; CDR3 protein: CASRAMGGGNTGELFF; CDR3 length: 16; J gene: TRBJ2-2; D gene: TRBD2; clone size: many; V gene: TRBV7-8
CDR3 DNA: TGCAGTGCTGCGGGACACCTGAACACTGAAGCTTTCTTT; CDR3 protein: CSAAGHLNTEAFF; CDR3 length: 13; J gene: TRBJ1-1; D gene: .; clone size: .; V gene: TRBV20-1
CDR3 DNA: TGTGCCAGCAGTTACTCGCGGGGCCCCCGGGAGCAGTACTTC; CDR3 protein: CASSYSRGPREQYF; CDR3 length: 14; J gene: TRBJ2-7; D gene: .; clone size: .; V gene: TRBV6-2/TRBV6-3
CDR3 DNA: TGTGCCAGCAGCCCTCGAGGAAGGGGTGAAAAACTGTTTTTT; CDR3 protein: CASSPRGRGEKLFF; CDR3 length: 14; J gene: TRBJ1-4; D gene: .; clone size: many; V gene: TRBV7-8